The clone carrying this T cell receptor (beta chain) was detected only once. The junction differs from germline at one of its ends, possibly a read error. The record originates from a study of blood T cells in healthy people across ages. Germline V gene data show CDR1 as SGHRS and CDR2 as YFSETQ. The length of the CDR3 is 20 residues. Then a second PCR, running about 7 to 11 cycles, was carried out with a sample-barcoded 5' primer and a J-beta primer mix. TCRdb itself ran the 5' RACE reads through MiXCR, one entry per CDR3 protein. The sample consists of more than 650,000 distinct CDR3 sequences, less than 70% of them appearing once.

The clonotype was recovered from an elderly man in good health. Sample: blood. This rearrangement joins TRBV5-1 to TRBJ2-7; TRBD1 matches at 9 bases. The CDR3 DNA reads TGCGCCGGCAGCCCCGTCGTGGGGACAGGGCCCCTCTTTAACACCTACGAGCAGTACTTC. The encoded protein is CAGSPVVGTGPLFNTYEQYF.